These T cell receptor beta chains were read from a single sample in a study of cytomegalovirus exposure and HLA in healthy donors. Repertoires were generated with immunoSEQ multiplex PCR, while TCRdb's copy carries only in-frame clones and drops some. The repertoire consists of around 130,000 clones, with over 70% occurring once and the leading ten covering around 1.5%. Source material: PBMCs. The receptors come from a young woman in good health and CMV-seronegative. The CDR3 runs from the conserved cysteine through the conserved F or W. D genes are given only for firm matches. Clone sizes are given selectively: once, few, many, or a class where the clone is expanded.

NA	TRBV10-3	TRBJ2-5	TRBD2	CAISESQPGLAPIETQYF	TGTGCCATCAGTGAATCGCAACCGGGACTAGCTCCTATTGAGACCCAGTACTTC
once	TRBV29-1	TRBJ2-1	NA	CSVDRVNNEQFF	TGCAGCGTTGACAGGGTCAACAATGAGCAGTTCTTC
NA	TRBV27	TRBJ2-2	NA	CASSFGGTGELFF	TGTGCCAGCAGTTTCGGGGGCACCGGGGAGCTGTTTTTT
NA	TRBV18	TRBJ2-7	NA	CASSPIRQLSGEQYF	TGTGCCAGCTCACCAATTCGACAATTAAGCGGCGAGCAGTACTTC
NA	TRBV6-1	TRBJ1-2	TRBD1	CASSDGPGGSYGYTF	TGTGCCAGCAGTGATGGACCAGGGGGCAGCTATGGCTACACCTTC
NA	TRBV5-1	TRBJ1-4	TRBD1	CASSLETGGGDEKLFF	TGCGCCAGCAGCTTGGAGACAGGGGGTGGTGATGAAAAGCTGTTTTTT
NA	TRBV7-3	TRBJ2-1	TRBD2	CASSLAGGPNEQFF	TGTGCCAGCAGCTTAGCGGGGGGGCCGAATGAGCAGTTCTTC
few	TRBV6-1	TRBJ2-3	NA	CASSSQQKMADTQYF	TGTGCCAGCAGTAGTCAACAGAAGATGGCAGATACGCAGTATTTT
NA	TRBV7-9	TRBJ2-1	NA	CASSRYRDSDEQFF	TGTGCCAGCAGCCGCTATCGGGATTCGGATGAGCAGTTCTTC
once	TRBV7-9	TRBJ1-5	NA	CASSGDSNQPQHF	TGTGCCAGCAGTGGAGATAGCAATCAGCCCCAGCATTTT
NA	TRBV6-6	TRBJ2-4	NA	CASSPGGLAKNSQYF	TGTGCCAGCAGTCCCGGGGGGCTAGCCAAAAACAGTCAGTACTTC
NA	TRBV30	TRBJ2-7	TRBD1	CAWSVNRGTGASEQYF	TGTGCCTGGAGTGTGAATCGGGGGACAGGGGCCTCCGAGCAGTACTTC
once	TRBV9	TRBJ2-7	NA	CASSVGSGGPYEQYF	TGTGCCAGCAGCGTGGGGTCTGGGGGCCCCTACGAGCAGTACTTC
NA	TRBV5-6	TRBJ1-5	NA	CASSFGVANQPQHF	TGTGCCAGCAGCTTCGGGGTGGCGAACCAGCCCCAGCATTTT
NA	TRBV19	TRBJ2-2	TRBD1	CASTPQGALGTGELFF	TGTGCCAGTACCCCTCAGGGGGCGCTTGGAACCGGGGAGCTGTTTTTT
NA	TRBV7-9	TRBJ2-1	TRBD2	CASSGGLARGNEQFF	TGTGCCAGCAGCGGGGGACTAGCGAGGGGGAATGAGCAGTTCTTC
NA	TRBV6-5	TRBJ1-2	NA	CASGTGQPWGYTF	TGTGCCAGCGGGACCGGACAGCCTTGGGGCTACACCTTC
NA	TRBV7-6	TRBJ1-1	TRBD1	CASSLGTGEAFF	TGTGCCAGCAGCTTAGGGACAGGGGAAGCTTTCTTT
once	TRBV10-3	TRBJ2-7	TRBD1	CAISESGGTGYLYEQYF	TGTGCCATCAGTGAGTCAGGAGGGACAGGGTACCTCTACGAGCAGTACTTC
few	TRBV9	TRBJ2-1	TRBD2	CASSARLASYNEQFF	TGTGCCAGCAGCGCGCGACTAGCGAGCTACAATGAGCAGTTCTTC
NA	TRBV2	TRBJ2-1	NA	CASRAPSSYNEQFF	TGTGCCAGCAGAGCCCCAAGCTCCTACAATGAGCAGTTCTTC
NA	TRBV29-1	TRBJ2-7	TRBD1	CSALQGQRSERYF	TGCAGCGCATTACAGGGGCAACGGAGCGAGCGGTACTTC
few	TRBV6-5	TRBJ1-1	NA	CASSYFRGYTEAFF	TGTGCCAGCAGTTACTTTCGCGGTTACACTGAAGCTTTCTTT
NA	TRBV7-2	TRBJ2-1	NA	CASSHYNEQFF	TGTGCCAGCAGCCACTACAATGAGCAGTTCTTC
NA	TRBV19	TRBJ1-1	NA	CASFGAEAFF	TGTGCCAGTTTTGGAGCTGAAGCTTTCTTT
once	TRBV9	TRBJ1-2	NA	CASSVTDSSSYGYTF	TGTGCCAGCAGCGTGACAGACTCATCTTCCTATGGCTACACCTTC
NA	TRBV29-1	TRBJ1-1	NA	CSVAVQNMNTEAFF	TGCAGCGTTGCGGTACAGAACATGAACACTGAAGCTTTCTTT
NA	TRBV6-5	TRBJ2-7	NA	CASSYRLSDKQYF	TGTGCCAGCAGTTACCGATTATCCGACAAGCAGTACTTC
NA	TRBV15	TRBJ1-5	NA	CATSRDLGVGNQPQHF	TGTGCCACCAGCAGAGATTTAGGGGTAGGCAATCAGCCCCAGCATTTT
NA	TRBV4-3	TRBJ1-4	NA	CASSQGLRVNEKLFF	TGCGCCAGCAGCCAAGGTCTCAGGGTAAATGAAAAACTGTTTTTT
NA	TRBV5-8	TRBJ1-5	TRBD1	CASSKDRYQPQHF	TGTGCCAGCAGCAAGGACAGGTATCAGCCCCAGCATTTT
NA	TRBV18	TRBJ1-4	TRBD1	CASPPGTVEKLFF	TGTGCCAGCCCACCCGGGACAGTGGAAAAACTGTTTTTT
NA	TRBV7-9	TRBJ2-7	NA	CASSMGLYEQYF	TGTGCCAGCAGCATGGGACTTTACGAGCAGTACTTC
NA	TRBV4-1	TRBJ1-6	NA	CASSQDPGVRAGSLHF	TGCGCCAGCAGCCAAGATCCCGGGGTAAGGGCTGGTTCCCTCCACTTT
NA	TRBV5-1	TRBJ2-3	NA	CASSFIVGEGQYF	TGCGCCAGCAGCTTCATCGTCGGGGAAGGGCAGTATTTT
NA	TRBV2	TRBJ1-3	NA	CASSRRHAGNTIYF	TGTGCCAGCAGTAGAAGACACGCTGGAAACACCATATATTTT
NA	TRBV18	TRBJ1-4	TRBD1	CASSPLPGTGNEKLFF	TGTGCCAGCTCACCACTTCCCGGGACAGGGAATGAAAAACTGTTTTTT
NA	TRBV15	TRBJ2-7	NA	CATSMGLIYEQYF	TGTGCCACCAGCATGGGACTTATCTACGAGCAGTACTTC
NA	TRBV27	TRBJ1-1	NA	CASTQGDPTEAFF	TGTGCCAGCACCCAGGGCGATCCCACTGAAGCTTTCTTT
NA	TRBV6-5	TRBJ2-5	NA	CASTRETGQETQYF	TGTGCCAGCACCCGAGAGACAGGCCAAGAGACCCAGTACTTC
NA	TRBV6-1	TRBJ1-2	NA	CASLRRDNGYTF	TGTGCCAGCCTGCGTAGGGACAATGGCTACACCTTC
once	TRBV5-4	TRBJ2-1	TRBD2	CASSRGTSGSTSQFF	TGTGCCAGCAGCCGGGGGACTAGCGGGAGTACTTCGCAGTTCTTC
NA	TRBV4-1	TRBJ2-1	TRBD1	CASSQVPGQGYEQFF	TGCGCCAGCAGCCAAGTTCCGGGACAGGGCTATGAGCAGTTCTTC
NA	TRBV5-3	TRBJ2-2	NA	CARSKGPTNTGELFF	TGTGCCAGAAGCAAGGGGCCGACGAACACCGGGGAGCTGTTTTTT
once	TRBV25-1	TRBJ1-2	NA	CASSVQTDYGYTF	TGTGCCAGCAGTGTACAGACCGACTATGGCTACACCTTC
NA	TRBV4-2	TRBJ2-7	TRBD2	CASNGGYSYEQYF	TGTGCCAGCAACGGGGGGTACTCCTACGAGCAGTACTTC
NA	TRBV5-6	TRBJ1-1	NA	CASSSYLNTEAFF	TGTGCCAGCAGCTCCTACCTGAACACTGAAGCTTTCTTT
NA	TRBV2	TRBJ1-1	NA	CASSKQSAYTEAFF	TGTGCCAGCAGTAAACAGAGTGCGTACACTGAAGCTTTCTTT
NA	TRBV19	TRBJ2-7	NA	CASSMGKLGSYEQYF	TGTGCCAGTAGTATGGGCAAACTTGGCTCCTACGAGCAGTACTTC
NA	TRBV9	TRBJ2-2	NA	CASSPLSAGELFF	TGTGCCAGCAGCCCCCTATCGGCCGGGGAGCTGTTTTTT
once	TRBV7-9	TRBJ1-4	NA	CASSSHGRVNEKLFF	TGTGCCAGCAGCTCACATGGGCGGGTTAATGAAAAACTGTTTTTT
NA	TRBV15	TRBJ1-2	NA	CATSRDSAPVDTF	TGTGCCACCAGCAGAGATTCCGCCCCGGTCGACACCTTC
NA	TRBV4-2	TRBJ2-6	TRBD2	CASSQAGGSAGANVLTF	TGTGCCAGCAGCCAAGCGGGGGGGTCGGCTGGGGCCAACGTCCTGACTTTC
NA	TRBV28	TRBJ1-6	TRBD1	CASSPWTGNSPLHF	TGTGCCAGCAGTCCGTGGACAGGCAATTCACCCCTCCACTTT
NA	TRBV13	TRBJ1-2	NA	CASSLYGYTF	TGTGCCAGCAGTCTCTATGGCTACACCTTC
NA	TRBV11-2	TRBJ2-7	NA	CASSLTGEAYEQYF	TGTGCCAGCAGCTTAACGGGAGAGGCCTACGAGCAGTACTTC